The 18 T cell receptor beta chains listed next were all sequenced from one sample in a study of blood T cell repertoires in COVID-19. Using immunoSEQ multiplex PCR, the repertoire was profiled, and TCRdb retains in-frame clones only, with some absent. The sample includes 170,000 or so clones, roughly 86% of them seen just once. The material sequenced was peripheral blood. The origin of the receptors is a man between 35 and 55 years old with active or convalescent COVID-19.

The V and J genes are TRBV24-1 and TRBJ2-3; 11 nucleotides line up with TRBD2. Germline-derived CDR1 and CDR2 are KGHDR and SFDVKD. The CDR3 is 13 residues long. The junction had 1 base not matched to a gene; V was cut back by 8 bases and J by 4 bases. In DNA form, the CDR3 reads TGTGCCACCAATAGCGGGGGGGCAGATACGCAGTATTTT. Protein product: CATNSGGADTQYF.

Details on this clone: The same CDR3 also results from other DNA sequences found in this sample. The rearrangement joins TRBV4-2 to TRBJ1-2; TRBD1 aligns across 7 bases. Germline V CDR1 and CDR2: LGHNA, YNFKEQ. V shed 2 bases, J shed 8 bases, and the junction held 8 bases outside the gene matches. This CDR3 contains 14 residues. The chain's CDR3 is CASSQTRTGVGYTF. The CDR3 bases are TGTGCCAGCAGCCAAACACGAACAGGGGTCGGCTACACCTTC.

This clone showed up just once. CDR3 protein: CASITQGVAGELFF. CDR3 in DNA: TGTGCCAGCATAACACAGGGGGTGGCCGGGGAGCTGTTTTTT. The chain carries TRBV2 and TRBJ2-2, with 8 bases lining up with TRBD1. Germline CDR1 is SNHLY and CDR2 is FYNNEI. This CDR3 comprises 14 residues. V was pared by 7 bases and J by 6 bases, with 7 bases of the junction left unmatched.

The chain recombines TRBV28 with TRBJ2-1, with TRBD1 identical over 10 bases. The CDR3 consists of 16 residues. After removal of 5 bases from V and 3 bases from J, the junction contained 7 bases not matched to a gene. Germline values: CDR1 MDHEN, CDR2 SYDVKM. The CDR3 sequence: CASSPWGTGDYNEQFF. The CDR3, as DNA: TGTGCCAGCAGTCCATGGGGGACAGGGGACTACAATGAGCAGTTCTTC.

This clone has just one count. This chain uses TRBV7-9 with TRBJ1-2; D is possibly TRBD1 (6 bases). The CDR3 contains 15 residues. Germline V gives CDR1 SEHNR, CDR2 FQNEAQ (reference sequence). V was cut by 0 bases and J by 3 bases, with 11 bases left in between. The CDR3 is CASSLAGGGYYGYTF. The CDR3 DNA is TGTGCCAGCAGCTTAGCGGGAGGGGGGTACTATGGCTACACCTTC.

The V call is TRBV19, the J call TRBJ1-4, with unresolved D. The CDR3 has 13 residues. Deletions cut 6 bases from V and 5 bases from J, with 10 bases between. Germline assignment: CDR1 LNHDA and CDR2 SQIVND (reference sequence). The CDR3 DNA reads TGTGCCAGTAGGCGTACCTGGAATGAAAAACTGTTTTTT. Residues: CASRRTWNEKLFF.

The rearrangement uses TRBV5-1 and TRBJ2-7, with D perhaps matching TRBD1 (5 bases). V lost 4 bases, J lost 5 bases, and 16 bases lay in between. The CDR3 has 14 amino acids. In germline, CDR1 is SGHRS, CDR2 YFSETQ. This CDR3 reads CASSQSRAAHEQYF. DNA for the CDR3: TGCGCCAGCAGCCAAAGCAGGGCTGCACACGAGCAGTACTTC. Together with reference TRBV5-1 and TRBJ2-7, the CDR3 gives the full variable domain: KAGVTQTPRYLIKTRGQQVTLSCSPISGHRSVSWYQQTPGQGLQFLFEYFSETQRNKGNFPGRFSGRQFSNSRSEMNVSTLELGDSALYLCASSQSRAAHEQYFGPGTRLTVT.

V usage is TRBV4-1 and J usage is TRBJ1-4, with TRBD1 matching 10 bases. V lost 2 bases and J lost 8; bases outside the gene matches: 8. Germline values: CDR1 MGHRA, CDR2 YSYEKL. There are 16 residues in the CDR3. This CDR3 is CASSQLTGGEKEKLFF. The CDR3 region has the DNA TGCGCCAGCAGCCAACTGACAGGGGGCGAAAAAGAAAAACTGTTTTTT.

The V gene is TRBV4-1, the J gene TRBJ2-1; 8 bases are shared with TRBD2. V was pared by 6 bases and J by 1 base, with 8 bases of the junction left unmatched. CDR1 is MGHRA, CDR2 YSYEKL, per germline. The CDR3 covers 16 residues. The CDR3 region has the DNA TGCGCCAGCAGGGACTATAGCGGGGTTTCCTACAATGAGCAGTTCTTC. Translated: CASRDYSGVSYNEQFF.

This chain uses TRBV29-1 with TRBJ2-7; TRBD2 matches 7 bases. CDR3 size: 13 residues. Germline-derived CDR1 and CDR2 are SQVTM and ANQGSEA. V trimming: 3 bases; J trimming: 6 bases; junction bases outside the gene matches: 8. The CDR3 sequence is CSVDPSGVGEQYF. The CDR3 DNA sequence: TGCAGCGTTGACCCCAGCGGGGTTGGCGAGCAGTACTTC.

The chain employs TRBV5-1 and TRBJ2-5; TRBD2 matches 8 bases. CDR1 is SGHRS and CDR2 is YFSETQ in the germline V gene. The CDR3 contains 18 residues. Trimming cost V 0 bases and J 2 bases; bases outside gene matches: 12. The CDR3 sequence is CASSLEGPERGRQETQYF. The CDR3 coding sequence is TGCGCCAGCAGCTTGGAGGGCCCTGAGCGGGGGAGACAAGAGACCCAGTACTTC.

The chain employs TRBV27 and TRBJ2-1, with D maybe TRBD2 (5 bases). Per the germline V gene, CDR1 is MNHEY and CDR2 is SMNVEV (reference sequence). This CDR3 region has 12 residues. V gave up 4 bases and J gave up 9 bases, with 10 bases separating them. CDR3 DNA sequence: TGTGCCAGCAGTTCCGGGGTTGGTGAGCAGTTCTTC. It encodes CASSSGVGEQFF.

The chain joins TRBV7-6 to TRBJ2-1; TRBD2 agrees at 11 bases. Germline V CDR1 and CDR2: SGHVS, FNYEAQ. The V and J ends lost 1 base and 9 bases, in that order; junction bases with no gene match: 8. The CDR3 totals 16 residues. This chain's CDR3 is CASSLELAGAYGEQFF. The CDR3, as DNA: TGTGCCAGCAGCTTAGAACTAGCGGGGGCCTATGGTGAGCAGTTCTTC.

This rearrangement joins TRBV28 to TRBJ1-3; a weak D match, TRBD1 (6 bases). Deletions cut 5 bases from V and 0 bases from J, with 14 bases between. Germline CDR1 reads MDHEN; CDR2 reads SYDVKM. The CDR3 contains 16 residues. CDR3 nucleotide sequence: TGTGCCAGCAGTAGAACAGGGCCCCTCTCTGGAAACACCATATATTTT. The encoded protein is CASSRTGPLSGNTIYF.

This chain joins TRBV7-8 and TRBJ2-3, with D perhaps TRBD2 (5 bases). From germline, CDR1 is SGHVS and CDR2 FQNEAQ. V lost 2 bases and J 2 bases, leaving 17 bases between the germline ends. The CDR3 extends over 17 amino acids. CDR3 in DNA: TGTGCCAGCAGCTTACCGCCCGGGCTAGCACACACAGATACGCAGTATTTT. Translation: CASSLPPGLAHTDTQYF.

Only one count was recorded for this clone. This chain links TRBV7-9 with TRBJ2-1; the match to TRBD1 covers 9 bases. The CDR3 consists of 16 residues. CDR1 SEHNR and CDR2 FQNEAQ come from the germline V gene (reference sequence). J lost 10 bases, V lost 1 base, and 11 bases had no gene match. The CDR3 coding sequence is TGTGCCAGCAGCTTAGAGGGGGGACAGGGAGGTCCCGAGCAGTTCTTC. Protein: CASSLEGGQGGPEQFF.

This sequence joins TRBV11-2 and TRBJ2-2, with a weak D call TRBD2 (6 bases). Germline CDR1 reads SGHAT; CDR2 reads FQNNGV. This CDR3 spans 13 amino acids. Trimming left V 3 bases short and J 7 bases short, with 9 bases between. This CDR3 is CASSLASVGELFF. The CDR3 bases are TGTGCCAGCAGCTTGGCTAGCGTCGGGGAGCTGTTTTTT.

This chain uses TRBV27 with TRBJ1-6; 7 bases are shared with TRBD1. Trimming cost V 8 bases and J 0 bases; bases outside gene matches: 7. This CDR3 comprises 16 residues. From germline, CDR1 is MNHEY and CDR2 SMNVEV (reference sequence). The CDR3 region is CASRQTGTSYNSPLHF. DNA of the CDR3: TGTGCCAGCCGACAGACAGGGACCTCCTATAATTCACCCCTCCACTTT.